The T cell receptor (beta chain) under discussion was sequenced for a study of beta chain features in type 1 diabetes. cDNA synthesis used the whole RNA isolate, giving expressed TCRB sequences. Produced via immunoSEQ multiplex PCR; TCRdb's table is partial and in-frame only. The sample includes 70,000 to 90,000 clones, 30% to 40% of them seen just once. Germline trimming cut 3 bases from V and 3 bases from J; bases unmatched to any gene: 3. There are 16 residues in the CDR3. Germline values: CDR1 KGHSH, CDR2 LQKENI. The chain couples TRBV18 to TRBJ2-5; 14 bases are a match to TRBD2. The source of this sequence is a woman aged 18-29 years in good health. Sequencing used stem cell memory CD4+ T cells from blood. DNA for the CDR3: TGTGCCAGCTCACCCCCGGGACTAGCGGGAGAAGAGACCCAGTACTTC. This codes for CASSPPGLAGEETQYF.